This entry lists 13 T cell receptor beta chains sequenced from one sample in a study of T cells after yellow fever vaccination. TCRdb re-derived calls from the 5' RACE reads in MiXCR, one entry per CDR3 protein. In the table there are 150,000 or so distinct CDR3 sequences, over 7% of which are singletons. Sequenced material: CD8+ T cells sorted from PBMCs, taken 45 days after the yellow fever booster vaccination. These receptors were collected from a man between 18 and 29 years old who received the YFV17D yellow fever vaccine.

CDR3: CASSQEVKGVGQPQHF. The CDR3 region has the DNA TGCGCCAGCAGCCAAGAGGTAAAAGGGGTTGGTCAGCCCCAGCATTTT. The chain is built from TRBV4-3 and TRBJ1-5; a weak D match, TRBD1 (5 bases). There are 16 residues in the CDR3. CDR1 LGHNA and CDR2 YSLEER come from the germline V gene. The germline V and J ends were trimmed by 0 bases and 6 bases, with 15 bases remaining between them.

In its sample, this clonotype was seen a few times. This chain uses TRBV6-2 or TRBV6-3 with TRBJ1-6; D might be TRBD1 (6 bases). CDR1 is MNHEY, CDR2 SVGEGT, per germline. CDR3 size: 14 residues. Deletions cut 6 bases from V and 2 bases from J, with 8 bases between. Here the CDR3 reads CASRGQPYNSPLHF. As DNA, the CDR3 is TGTGCCAGCAGAGGACAGCCCTATAATTCACCCCTCCACTTT.

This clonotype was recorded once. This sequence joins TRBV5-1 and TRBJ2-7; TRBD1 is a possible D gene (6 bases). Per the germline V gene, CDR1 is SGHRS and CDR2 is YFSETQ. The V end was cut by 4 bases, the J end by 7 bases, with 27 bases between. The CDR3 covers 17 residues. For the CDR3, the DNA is TGCGCCAGCAGCCGAGAACAGGGAAATCTCCTGGCGGAAGAGCAGTACTTC. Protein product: CASSREQGNLLAEEQYF.

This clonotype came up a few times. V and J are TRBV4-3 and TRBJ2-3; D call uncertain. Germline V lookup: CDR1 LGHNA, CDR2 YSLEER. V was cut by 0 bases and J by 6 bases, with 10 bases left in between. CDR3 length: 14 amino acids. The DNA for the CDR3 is TGCGCCAGCAGCCAAGACCCAAACGAGGATACGCAGTATTTT. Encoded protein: CASSQDPNEDTQYF.

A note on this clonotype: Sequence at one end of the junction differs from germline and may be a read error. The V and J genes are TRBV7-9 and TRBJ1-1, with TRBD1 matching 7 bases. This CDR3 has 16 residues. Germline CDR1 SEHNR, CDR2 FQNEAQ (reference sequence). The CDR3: CASSHLIQGLNNEAFF. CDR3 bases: TGTGCCAGCAGCCATCTCATACAGGGGTTGAACAATGAAGCTTTCTTT.

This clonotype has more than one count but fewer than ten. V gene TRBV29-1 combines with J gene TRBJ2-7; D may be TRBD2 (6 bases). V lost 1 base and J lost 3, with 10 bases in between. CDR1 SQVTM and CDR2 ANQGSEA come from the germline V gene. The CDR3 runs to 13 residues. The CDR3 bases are TGCAGCGTTGAAGGGACTAAGAACTACGAGCAGTACGTC. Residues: CSVEGTKNYEQYV.

The CDR3 DNA reads as TGTGCCAGCAGGGGGCAAGGCCTCTATGGCTACACCTTC. The encoded protein is CASRGQGLYGYTF. V is TRBV2 and J is TRBJ1-2, with D maybe TRBD1 (5 bases). The CDR3 spans 13 residues. Germline V gives CDR1 SNHLY, CDR2 FYNNEI. Trimming cost V 6 bases and J 4 bases, with 12 bases left between them.

The CDR3 region has the DNA TGTGCTAGTGGTCACAGGGGAAGCTCCTACAATGAGCAGTTCTTC. The encoded protein is CASGHRGSSYNEQFF. The chain recombines TRBV12-5 with TRBJ2-1; 7 bases fit TRBD1. The V segment lost 5 bases and the J segment 0 bases; nucleotides outside the gene matches: 4. Germline-derived CDR1 and CDR2 are LGHNT and FRNRAP. The CDR3 has 15 amino acids.

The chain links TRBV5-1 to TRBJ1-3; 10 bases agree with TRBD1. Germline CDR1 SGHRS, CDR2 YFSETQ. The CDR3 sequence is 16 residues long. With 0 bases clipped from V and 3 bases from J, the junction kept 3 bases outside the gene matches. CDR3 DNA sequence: TGCGCCAGCAGCTTGGTGACAGGGGGCTATGGAAACACCATATATTTT. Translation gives CASSLVTGGYGNTIYF.

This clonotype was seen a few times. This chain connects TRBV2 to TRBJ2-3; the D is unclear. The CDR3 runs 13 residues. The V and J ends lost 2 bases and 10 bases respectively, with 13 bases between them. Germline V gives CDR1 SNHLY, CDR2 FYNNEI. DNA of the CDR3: TGTGCCAGCAGTGAACCGCCCATCGAGGCGCAGTATTTT. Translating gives CASSEPPIEAQYF.

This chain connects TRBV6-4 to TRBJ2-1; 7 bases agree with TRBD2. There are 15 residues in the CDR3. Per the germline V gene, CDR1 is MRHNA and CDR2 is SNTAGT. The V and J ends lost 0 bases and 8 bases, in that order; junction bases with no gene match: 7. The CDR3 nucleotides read TGTGCCAGCAGTGACTCACTAGCGCCCTGGGATGAGCAGTTCTTC. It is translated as CASSDSLAPWDEQFF.

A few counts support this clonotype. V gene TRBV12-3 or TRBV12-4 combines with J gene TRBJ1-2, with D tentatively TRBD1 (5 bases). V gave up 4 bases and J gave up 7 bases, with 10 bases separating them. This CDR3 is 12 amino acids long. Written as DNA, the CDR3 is TGTGCCAGCAGTTGGCAGGGTACTGGCTACACCTTC. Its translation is CASSWQGTGYTF.

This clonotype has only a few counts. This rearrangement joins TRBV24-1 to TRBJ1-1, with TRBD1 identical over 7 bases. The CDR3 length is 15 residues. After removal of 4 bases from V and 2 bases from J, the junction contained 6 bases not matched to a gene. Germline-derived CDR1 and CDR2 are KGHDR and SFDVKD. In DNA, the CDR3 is TGTGCCACCAGTGACCCGAGACAGGGTAACACTGAAGCTTTCTTT. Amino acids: CATSDPRQGNTEAFF.